This T cell receptor (beta chain) was sequenced for a study of blood T cell repertoires in COVID-19. Study context: The United States, Italy and Spain supplied acute and convalescent COVID-19 samples. From T cells, B-cell-depleted T cells, or PBMCs came the material, which was cDNA or gDNA.

Under the authors' procedure: Reference gene primers were amplified, and this amplification served to estimate nucleated cell counts. The data were produced by immunoSEQ multiplex PCR, yet TCRdb's version contains in-frame clones alone and is incomplete. V and J calls and clone size are given by that table; D and trimming were obtained from the DNA. Here the sample spans 450,000 or so clones, roughly 90% being singletons. The Seattle site enrolled patients during active infection and followed them longitudinally. The CDR3 loop spans 17 amino acids. Deletions cut 5 bases from V and 2 bases from J, with 21 bases between. Germline-derived CDR1 and CDR2 are KGHSH and LQKENI.

This TCR was recovered from a man aged 18 to 30 with COVID-19, enrolled during active disease. The sample comprised peripheral blood. The gene calls are TRBV18 and TRBJ1-2; D is uncertain. This CDR3 is CASSTLSAKIPNYGYTF. The CDR3 DNA follows: TGTGCCAGCTCAACGCTGTCAGCGAAAATACCCAACTATGGCTACACCTTC.